Below are 8 T cell receptor beta chains sequenced from a single sample in a study of human T cells and chemical hapten exposure. TCRdb reprocessed the RACE reads via MiXCR and lists one record per CDR3 protein. The profile shows approximately 260,000 distinct CDR3 sequences, about 9.4% of them singletons. Regarding time point: pre-sensitization, week 0. Treatment of the sample: therapeutic diphenylcyclopropenone sensitization with weekly scalp DPC. The sequencing here drew on whole blood, taken in connection with sensitization to the hapten diphenylcyclopropenone (DPC). The source is a woman aged 35 to 49 with alopecia areata. Some clones in this sample may be carry-over from other donors' samples.

This clonotype was observed a few times. The gene calls are TRBV12-3 or TRBV12-4 and TRBJ1-2, with TRBD1 identical over 7 bases. J was trimmed by 8 bases and V by 2 bases; bases with no gene match: 11. This CDR3 region has 15 residues. CDR3 nucleotide sequence: TGTGCCAGCAGTTTACCCGGGACAGACGTCCGCGGCTACACCTTC. It yields the protein CASSLPGTDVRGYTF.

This clonotype has just a few counts. V usage is TRBV7-2 and J usage is TRBJ2-3, with D perhaps TRBD1 (6 bases). Per the germline V gene, CDR1 is SGHTA and CDR2 is FQGNSA. The CDR3 totals 16 residues. V was pared by 1 base and J by 7 bases, with 18 bases between. CDR3 residues: CASSLVPGLRGYTQYF. As DNA, the CDR3 is TGTGCCAGCAGCTTAGTTCCAGGCCTTAGGGGGTATACGCAGTATTTT. The full variable domain, rest sourced from reference TRBV7-2 and TRBJ2-3, is GAGVSQSPSNKVTEKGKDVELRCDPISGHTALYWYRQSLGQGLEFLIYFQGNSAPDKSGLPSDRFSAERTGGSVSTLTIQRTQQEDSAVYLCASSLVPGLRGYTQYFGPGTRLTVL.

The chain joins TRBV7-8 to TRBJ2-1; weak D call: TRBD2 (7 bases). The germline V gene encodes CDR1 SGHVS and CDR2 FQNEAQ. Trimming removed 1 base from V and 6 bases from J, with 10 bases in between. CDR3 length: 14 amino acids. The DNA for the CDR3 is TGTGCCAGCAGCTTAGTGGGAGGGGGCAATGAGCAGTTCTTC. Translation: CASSLVGGGNEQFF. Full variable domain (remainder filled in from reference TRBV7-8 and TRBJ2-1): GAGVSQSPRYKVAKRGQDVALRCDPISGHVSLFWYQQALGQGPEFLTYFQNEAQLDKSGLPSDRFFAERPEGSVSTLKIQRTQQEDSAVYLCASSLVGGGNEQFFGPGTRLTVL.

This clonotype was detected only a few times. This CDR3 is CASSFLSSAYEQYF. The CDR3 DNA is TGTGCCAGCAGTTTCCTCTCATCTGCCTACGAGCAGTACTTC. This chain joins TRBV27 and TRBJ2-7, with D unclear. V was cut by 3 bases and J by 2 bases, with 11 bases left in between. Germline V gives CDR1 MNHEY, CDR2 SMNVEV (reference sequence). The CDR3 has 14 amino acids.

The rearrangement links TRBV27 to TRBJ2-3, with D uncertain. Germline CDR1 reads MNHEY; CDR2 reads SMNVEV (reference sequence). Deletions cut 4 bases from V and 7 bases from J, with 12 bases between. This CDR3 comprises 13 residues. The CDR3 region is CASSSSGSYTQYF. The CDR3 DNA sequence: TGTGCCAGCAGTTCCTCCGGCTCCTATACGCAGTATTTT.

The chain carries TRBV20-1 and TRBJ2-3; 9 bases line up with TRBD2. The ends lost 1 base at V and 2 bases at J; junction bases unmatched: 7. Germline V gene lookup returns CDR1 DFQATT and CDR2 SNEGSKA (reference sequence). CDR3 size: 16 residues. The CDR3 region is CSARGAPSGITDTQYF. The DNA of the CDR3 is TGCAGTGCTAGAGGGGCTCCTAGCGGGATCACAGATACGCAGTATTTT.

This clonotype was seen many times. The V gene is TRBV6-5, the J gene TRBJ2-2; 9 bases match TRBD2. In germline, CDR1 is MNHEY, CDR2 SVGAGI. CDR3 size: 17 residues. J was trimmed by 4 bases and V by 6 bases; bases with no gene match: 12. Written as DNA, the CDR3 is TGTGCCAGCAGATTAACCGGGACTAGCAGGGTCACCGGGGAGCTGTTTTTT. Amino acids: CASRLTGTSRVTGELFF.

The V call is TRBV7-9, the J call TRBJ2-3, with 8 bases identical to TRBD2. V gave up 0 bases and J gave up 1 base; unmatched junction bases: 9. CDR1 SEHNR and CDR2 FQNEAQ come from the germline V gene (reference sequence). This CDR3 has 18 amino acids. CDR3 bases: TGTGCCAGCAGCTTAGCCCTCGTCACTAGCGGAGGCACAGATACGCAGTATTTT. Protein: CASSLALVTSGGTDTQYF.